A selection of T cell receptor beta chains follows, all from one sample in a study of CD8 T cells in Susac syndrome. A single record per CDR3 protein comes from TCRdb applying MiXCR to the immunoSEQ multiplex PCR reads. The data hold around 130,000 distinct CDR3 sequences, with about 90% observed a single time. What was sequenced was CD8+ T cells from PBMCs. These receptors were taken from a human donor with multiple sclerosis. The CDR3 runs from the conserved cysteine through the conserved F or W. The D gene is left open where the match is weak. Rows give clone size only sometimes, using once, few, many, or a class for an expanded clone.

TRBV29-1	-	-	TRBJ2-7	TGCAGCGCCGGGGACGGTTCCTACGAGCAGTACTTC	CSAGDGSYEQYF
TRBV4-1	TRBD2	-	TRBJ2-7	TGCGCCAGCAGCGGTATAGCGGGTGGGGCCTACGAGCAGTACTTC	CASSGIAGGAYEQYF
TRBV20-1	TRBD1	-	TRBJ2-7	TGCAGTGCTAGAGTAGGACAGGCGAGCTCCTACGAGCAGTACTTC	CSARVGQASSYEQYF
TRBV20-1	-	-	TRBJ2-7	TGCAGTGCTAGAGGCGGACGACTGAGCTCCTACGAGCAGTACTTC	CSARGGRLSSYEQYF
TRBV25-1	-	-	TRBJ2-5	TGTGCCAGCAGTGGGGTTGAAGAGACCCAGTACTTC	CASSGVEETQYF
TRBV29-1	-	-	TRBJ2-1	TGCAGCGTTGAAGATGGGGCAGCAATCAATGAGCAGTTCTTC	CSVEDGAAINEQFF
TRBV20-1	-	-	TRBJ2-7	TGCAGTGCTAGCGGGGCCTCCTACGAGCAGTACTTC	CSASGASYEQYF
TRBV20-1	TRBD2	-	TRBJ2-7	TGCAGTGCCGCCGGGACTAGAAAATACGAGCAGTACTTC	CSAAGTRKYEQYF
TRBV6-2/TRBV6-3	-	-	TRBJ1-1	TGTGCCAGCAGGCCGACGAACACTGAAGCTTTCTTT	CASRPTNTEAFF
TRBV5-6	TRBD2	-	TRBJ2-1	TGTGCCAGCAGCTCGGGACTAGCGTTCGGTGAGCAGTTCTTC	CASSSGLAFGEQFF
TRBV29-1	-	-	TRBJ1-1	TGCAGCGTTGAATCGGGGGAGGGCTCGGCTTTCTTT	CSVESGEGSAFF
TRBV2	TRBD2	-	TRBJ2-2	TGTGCCAGCGGGGAGGGTACAGGCGGGGAGCTGTTTTTT	CASGEGTGGELFF
TRBV14	-	-	TRBJ2-1	TGTGCCAGCAGCCCGGGCTACCCGACTGAGCAGTTCTTC	CASSPGYPTEQFF
TRBV30	TRBD1	-	TRBJ1-3	TGTGCCTGGACCTCCGGGACAGGGAGAGACACCATATATTTT	CAWTSGTGRDTIYF
TRBV2	-	-	TRBJ2-7	TGTGCCAGCAGTGAAGCACAGCTGAGCTCCTACGAGCAGTACTTC	CASSEAQLSSYEQYF
TRBV9	-	-	TRBJ1-1	TGTGCCAGCAGCGTAGAGGGGTTGAACACTGAAGCTTTCTTT	CASSVEGLNTEAFF
TRBV6-2/TRBV6-3	-	few	TRBJ2-3	TGTGCCAGCAGTACTCCTAGCGAAGATACGCAGTATTTT	CASSTPSEDTQYF
TRBV29-1	-	-	TRBJ2-3	TGCAGCGGGATTGGGGAGCCCATCACAGATACGCAGTATTTT	CSGIGEPITDTQYF
TRBV9	-	-	TRBJ1-1	TGTGCCAGCAGCACGCAGGGTGAAACTGAAGCTTTCTTT	CASSTQGETEAFF
TRBV19	-	-	TRBJ2-2	TGTGCCAGTAGTATGACAGCGAACACCGGGGAGCTGTTTTTT	CASSMTANTGELFF
TRBV12-3/TRBV12-4	-	-	TRBJ1-2	TGTGCCAGCGGGTCCTGGACGGGACTCCTTAACTATGGCTACACCTTC	CASGSWTGLLNYGYTF
TRBV15	-	-	TRBJ2-2	TGTGCCACCAGCAGAATCGGGGATAACACCGGGGAGCTGTTTTTT	CATSRIGDNTGELFF
TRBV4-1	-	-	TRBJ1-2	TGCGCCAGCAGCCCCCCGGACGGGAACTATGGCTACACCTTC	CASSPPDGNYGYTF
TRBV13	TRBD2	-	TRBJ2-7	TGTGCCAGCAGCCTTGGGGCGGGGGGCGACGAGCAGTACTTC	CASSLGAGGDEQYF
TRBV2	-	-	TRBJ2-7	TGTGCCTCAGCAGAAAGATCGTTAGGGAGCTCCTACGAGCAGTACTTC	CASAERSLGSSYEQYF
TRBV6-5	-	-	TRBJ2-7	TGTGCCAGCAGTTACGAACCGACCCCTAAGGAGCAGTACTTC	CASSYEPTPKEQYF
TRBV12-3/TRBV12-4	TRBD1	-	TRBJ1-5	TGTGCCAGCAGTTTAGTTGACAGGGGCCCTCAGCCCCAGCATTTT	CASSLVDRGPQPQHF
TRBV21-1	-	-	TRBJ2-7	TGTGCCAGCAGCAAAGACGCCCGCCGGAGGTTCGAGCAGTACTTC	CASSKDARRRFEQYF
TRBV7-9	TRBD2	-	TRBJ2-3	TGTGCCAGCAGCTTCCTAGCGGGTTCCGCAACGGTGGGAGATACGCAGTATTTT	CASSFLAGSATVGDTQYF
TRBV4-1	TRBD1	-	TRBJ1-4	TGCGCCAGCAGCTGGACAGGGGGAGAGGAAAAACTGTTTTTT	CASSWTGGEEKLFF
TRBV2	TRBD1	-	TRBJ2-7	TGTGCCACACGGACAGGCCACTCCTACGAGCAGTACTTC	CATRTGHSYEQYF
TRBV14	-	-	TRBJ2-1	TGTGCCAGCAGCCCTGGTAATAGCGGACGAAACAATGAGCAGTTCTTC	CASSPGNSGRNNEQFF
TRBV4-3	-	-	TRBJ2-2	TGCGCCAGCAGCCAAGACAGGGGCGACCCTGATTTGGGGAACACCGGGGAGCTGTTTTTT	CASSQDRGDPDLGNTGELFF
TRBV12-3/TRBV12-4	-	-	TRBJ1-5	TGTGCCAGCAGTTTAAAAAGGGTGAATCAGCCCCAGCATTTT	CASSLKRVNQPQHF
TRBV19	TRBD1	-	TRBJ2-7	TGTGCCAGTAGTCCCCCGGGACAGGGGTTTAACGAGCAGTACTTC	CASSPPGQGFNEQYF
TRBV12-3/TRBV12-4	TRBD2	-	TRBJ2-3	TGTGCCAGCAGGCCAGGGGCTAGCGGGAGTAGGACAGATACGCAGTATTTT	CASRPGASGSRTDTQYF
TRBV27	-	few	TRBJ1-5	TGTGCCAGCAGTCTAGCACCAAATCAGCCCCAGCATTTT	CASSLAPNQPQHF
TRBV29-1	-	-	TRBJ1-2	TGCAGCGTTGAAACCCGGCTCAGCTATGGCTACACCTTC	CSVETRLSYGYTF
TRBV4-1	-	-	TRBJ1-3	TGCGCCAGCAGTCAACTAGAGGACTCTGGAAACACCATATATTTT	CASSQLEDSGNTIYF
TRBV30	TRBD1	-	TRBJ2-1	TGTGCCTGGACCCCGGGACAGGGGGCATCGAAGCAGTTCTTC	CAWTPGQGASKQFF
TRBV4-3	-	-	TRBJ2-7	TGCGCCAGCAGCCAATCCCCCTCGTACTACGAGCAGTACTTC	CASSQSPSYYEQYF
TRBV27	-	-	TRBJ2-5	TGTGCCAGCCCGGGACGGAGGCAAGAGACCCAGTACTTC	CASPGRRQETQYF
TRBV9	-	-	TRBJ1-4	TGTGCCAGCAGCGTAGCTCCAGGGGCTGGATCGACTAATGAAAAACTGTTTTTT	CASSVAPGAGSTNEKLFF